What follows are 13 T cell receptor beta chains derived from one specimen sequenced in a study of blood T cells in healthy people across ages. A sample-barcoded 5' primer and a J-beta primer mix were used in a second PCR of roughly 6 to 11 cycles. TCRdb fed the 5' RACE reads into MiXCR, producing one record per CDR3 protein. The sample gives fewer than 700,000 distinct CDR3 sequences, over 40% of which show up once; 25% to 30% is in the top ten. Sequencing input: blood. Source of these receptors: an elderly man in good health.

This chain connects TRBV7-2 to TRBJ2-1; either TRBD1 or TRBD2 may fit D (5 bases each). The DNA matches TRBJ2-7 better at its end, which makes the J call doubtful. Per germline, CDR1 SGHTA and CDR2 FQGNSA. The CDR3 is made up of 15 amino acids. The DNA of the CDR3 is TGTGCCAGCAGCTTAGGCCGGGGCTCCTACAATGAGCAGTACTTC. Its translation: CASSLGRGSYNEQYF.

This chain links TRBV27 with TRBJ2-1, with 7 bases aligning to TRBD1. The junction had 9 bases not matched to a gene; V was cut back by 0 bases and J by 10 bases. The CDR3 extends over 15 amino acids. Per the germline V gene, CDR1 is MNHEY and CDR2 is SMNVEV (reference sequence). The CDR3 region has the DNA TGTGCCAGCAGTTTATCAGGGGGCCAAAAACGCGAGCAGTTCTTC. The encoded protein is CASSLSGGQKREQFF.

This chain joins TRBV5-1 and TRBJ1-1, with D unresolved. Germline CDR1 reads SGHRS; CDR2 reads YFSETQ. This CDR3 contains 16 residues. Trimming removed 4 bases from V and 0 bases from J, with 16 bases in between. The CDR3 nucleotides are TGCGCCAGCAGCACCGGGCCTCTAGGAATGAACACTGAAGCTTTCTTT. It specifies CASSTGPLGMNTEAFF.

The V gene is TRBV5-1, the J gene TRBJ2-5; D perhaps matches TRBD2 (7 bases). Germline CDR1 reads SGHRS; CDR2 reads YFSETQ. The CDR3 length is 16 residues. Trimming removed 0 bases at V and 4 bases at J, with 16 bases between. In DNA form, the CDR3 reads TGCGCCAGCAGCTTGGCTGGAGGGGGGGTCGGAGAGACCCAGTACTTC. Its translation: CASSLAGGGVGETQYF. The full variable domain, its missing parts supplied by reference TRBV5-1 and TRBJ2-5, is KAGVTQTPRYLIKTRGQQVTLSCSPISGHRSVSWYQQTPGQGLQFLFEYFSETQRNKGNFPGRFSGRQFSNSRSEMNVSTLELGDSALYLCASSLAGGGVGETQYFGPGTRLLVL.

This clonotype is a singleton in its sample. The chain carries TRBV2 and TRBJ1-2; D unresolved. With 3 bases removed from V and 6 bases from J, the gap between germline ends came to 11 bases. Germline CDR1 reads SNHLY; CDR2 reads FYNNEI. The CDR3 consists of 13 residues. The DNA of the CDR3 is TGTGCCAGCAGTGAGGGGTTGGGAAATGGCTACACCTTC. Translating it yields CASSEGLGNGYTF.

The rearrangement links TRBV6-6 to TRBJ1-3; no firm D call. V lost 6 bases, J lost 3 bases, and 6 bases lay in between. The CDR3 extends over 12 amino acids. Germline lookup yields CDR1 MNHNY and CDR2 SVGAGI (reference sequence). The CDR3 DNA reads TGTGCCAGCAGCCGCAGTGGAAACACCATATATTTT. Amino acids: CASSRSGNTIYF.

The chain joins TRBV28 to TRBJ2-1, with 7 nucleotides matching TRBD1. Germline CDR1 is MDHEN and CDR2 is SYDVKM. CDR3 size: 15 residues. Trimming removed 7 bases from V and 3 bases from J; junction bases left unmatched: 9. The CDR3 here is CASTVPGTVYNEQFF. CDR3 in DNA: TGTGCCAGCACCGTACCCGGGACAGTCTACAATGAGCAGTTCTTC.

This clonotype was counted a few times. J is TRBJ2-7 and V is TRBV3-1; D is possibly TRBD1 (5 bases). This CDR3 is built from 15 residues. CDR1 LGHDT and CDR2 YNNKEL come from the germline V gene (reference sequence). The ends were cut back, 3 bases at V and 7 bases at J, with 19 bases in the middle. The CDR3 spells CASSHQGRSGYEQYF. CDR3 in DNA: TGTGCCAGCAGCCACCAGGGTAGATCCGGTTATGAGCAGTACTTC.

The chain carries TRBV6-2 or TRBV6-3 and TRBJ2-7; possible D gene TRBD1, 5 bases. CDR1 and CDR2 from the germline V gene are MNHEY and SVGEGT. The V end lost 6 bases, the J end lost 4 bases, and 10 bases lay between the germline ends. This CDR3 has 12 residues. CDR3 sequence: CASRATGYEQYF. CDR3 DNA: TGTGCCAGCAGGGCTACAGGTTACGAGCAGTACTTC.

Concerning this clonotype itself: This may be a read error: a much more frequent sequence differs by one nucleotide. This chain links TRBV15 with TRBJ2-3, with TRBD1 matching over 9 bases. The CDR3 consists of 16 residues. Germline CDR1 and CDR2: LNHNV and YYDKDF (reference sequence). V shed 2 bases, J shed 0 bases, and the junction held 3 bases outside the gene matches. CDR3 in amino acids: CATSRRTGASTDTQYF. The CDR3 coding sequence is TGTGCCACCAGCAGAAGGACAGGGGCTAGCACAGATACGCAGTATTTT.

This clonotype was recorded at least ten times. The chain recombines TRBV18 with TRBJ2-7; TRBD1 aligns across 9 bases. Germline V gene lookup returns CDR1 KGHSH and CDR2 LQKENI. The CDR3 is 14 residues long. With 2 bases clipped from V and 3 bases from J, the junction kept 2 bases outside the gene matches. In DNA, the CDR3 is TGTGCCAGCTCACCAAGACAGGGGGTCTACGAGCAGTACTTC. This translates into CASSPRQGVYEQYF.

The chain has TRBV29-1 and TRBJ2-5; perhaps TRBD1 as D (5 bases). CDR1 is SQVTM and CDR2 is ANQGSEA in the germline V gene. This CDR3 spans 14 amino acids. Deletions cut 3 bases from V and 0 bases from J, with 11 bases between. For the CDR3, the DNA is TGCAGCGTTGATTTGGGCAGGGACCAAGAGACCCAGTACTTC. The encoded protein is CSVDLGRDQETQYF.

This clonotype has a handful of counts. V usage is TRBV24-1 and J usage is TRBJ2-1, with 13 bases fitting TRBD2. This CDR3 is built from 18 residues. CDR1 and CDR2 from the germline V gene are KGHDR and SFDVKD. V shed 0 bases, J shed 8 bases, and the junction held 9 bases outside the gene matches. The CDR3 here is CATSDLVLAGGPSDEQFF. DNA of the CDR3: TGTGCCACCAGTGATTTGGTACTAGCGGGAGGGCCTTCGGATGAGCAGTTCTTC.